This TCR beta chain originates from a study of beta chain features in type 1 diabetes. Study findings and constraints: Shortening of TCRB CDR3s, moderate but significant, appeared in all four CD4+ subsets of Type 1 diabetes patients.

Expressed TCRB transcripts were sequenced because the isolated RNA had all been reverse transcribed beforehand. Assay: immunoSEQ multiplex PCR; the TCRdb copy retains only in-frame clones and omits some. The sample includes some 660,000 clones, roughly 13% of them seen just once. For this clone: Its antigen is as yet unknown.

Germline values: CDR1 SNHLY, CDR2 FYNNEI. Trimming cost V 5 bases and J 4 bases, with 11 bases left between them. The CDR3 sequence is 13 residues long. This clonotype originated in a man between 18 and 29 years old with type 1 diabetes. Sequenced input: naive CD4+ T cells from blood. This chain links TRBV2 with TRBJ1-2; a possible D gene is TRBD1 (6 bases). The CDR3 bases are TGTGCCAGCAGTCAGGTCAGGGGCTATGGCTACACCTTC. Translation: CASSQVRGYGYTF. Drawing the rest from reference TRBV2 and TRBJ1-2, the complete variable domain is EPEVTQTPSHQVTQMGQEVILRCVPISNHLYFYWYRQILGQKVEFLVSFYNNEISEKSEIFDDQFSVERPDGSNFTLKIRSTKLEDSAMYFCASSQVRGYGYTFGSGTRLTVV.